Following are 22 T cell receptor beta chains from one sample sequenced in a study of tumor and adjacent non-tumor tissue in lung cancer. RNA was extracted from bulk tissue without any cell sorting. Distant lung tissue was collected more than 3 cm away from the tumor edge. The library came from three nested PCR rounds adapted from ARM-PCR protocols. TCRdb passed the multiplex PCR reads through MiXCR, listing each CDR3 protein once. The sample records 98,000 or so distinct CDR3 sequences, 80% being singletons. Material for sequencing was distant non-tumor lung tissue. These receptors all stem from a man aged 60 to 69 with small cell lung cancer.

This chain connects TRBV29-1 to TRBJ2-5; TRBD2 matches 15 bases. The junction had 20 bases not matched to a gene; V was cut back by 7 bases and J by 8 bases. CDR1 and CDR2 from the germline V gene are SQVTM and ANQGSEA. CDR3 length: 18 residues. CDR3 amino acids: CSAAMGGLAGGDLETQYF. The CDR3 DNA follows: TGCAGCGCCGCGATGGGGGGACTAGCGGGAGGAGACCTAGAAACCCAGTACTTC.

With respect to this clonotype: Since no conserved phenylalanine or tryptophan closes the CDR3, a read error is the likely cause. No DNA is shown, since the ends of the CDR3 on it are uncertain; the CDR3 is the one TCRdb lists. The rearrangement uses TRBV6-9 and TRBJ2-1; the table's D call TRBD1 went unverified against the DNA. The CDR3 is 14 residues long, ends included. The V gene's germline CDR1 is MNHGY and CDR2 SVAAGI. The CDR3 protein is CPNPGDPQSNEQLS.

Notes on this clonotype: Relative to the germline gene, one junction end is altered; a read error may explain this. The rearrangement uses TRBV11-1 and TRBJ2-3; D not resolved. The CDR3 has 14 residues. In germline, CDR1 is SGHAT, CDR2 FQDESV (reference sequence). The chain's CDR3 is CASTLLGDTDTQYF. In DNA form, the CDR3 reads TGTGCCAGCACCTTACTTGGCGACACAGATACGCAGTATTTT.

Concerning this clonotype: This likely comes from a read error, as the CDR3 has no conserved phenylalanine or tryptophan at its end. The DNA is omitted, as the CDR3 cannot be located on it reliably, and the CDR3 follows TCRdb's listing. This chain connects TRBV6-2 or TRBV6-3 to TRBJ2-7; the tabulated D call, TRBD1, remains unverified against the DNA. Germline loops: CDR1 MNHEY, CDR2 SVGEGT. Including both end residues, the CDR3 is 14 amino acids long. The CDR3 sequence is CASSSPEGIYERYI.

The chain links TRBV12-3 or TRBV12-4 to TRBJ2-5; no reliable D call. This CDR3 has 14 residues. V was trimmed by 2 bases and J by 3 bases, leaving 10 bases between them. CDR3 sequence: CASSLINMEETQYF. In nucleotides, the CDR3 is TGTGCCAGCAGTTTAATAAACATGGAAGAGACCCAGTACTTC.

The chain has TRBV6-2 or TRBV6-3 and TRBJ2-5, with D uncertain. CDR3 size: 14 residues. CDR1 is MNHEY, CDR2 SVGEGT, per germline. The CDR3 here is CISSYAGDPETQYF. The CDR3 coding sequence is TGTATCAGTAGTTACGCCGGAGACCCAGAGACCCAGTACTTC.

This rearrangement joins TRBV11-2 to TRBJ1-2; D is ambiguous. Germline CDR1 reads SGHAT; CDR2 reads FQNNGV. Trimming cost V 9 bases and J 11 bases, with 22 bases left between them. The CDR3 sequence is 13 residues long. The CDR3 DNA reads TGTGCCAGTAGACTAGACGGCGATGGTGGTTACACCTTC. This codes for CASRLDGDGGYTF.

As concerns this clonotype: Compared with germline, one end of the junction differs, possibly owing to a read error. The V gene is TRBV12-3 or TRBV12-4, the J gene TRBJ1-1; the D is unclear. The CDR3 has 14 residues. This CDR3 is CVSSSRGGDTEAFF. DNA for the CDR3: TGTGTCAGCAGTTCCCGGGGAGGAGACACTGAAGCTTTCTTT.

On this clonotype itself: At one end the junction does not follow the germline gene, possibly because of a read error. The chain employs TRBV11-2 and TRBJ1-3; unclear D gene. In germline, CDR1 is SGHAT, CDR2 FQNNGV. The CDR3 contains 13 residues. CDR3 nucleotide sequence: TGTGCCAGCAACTTAGAAGAGATATACACCATATATTTT. Translation: CASNLEEIYTIYF.

This clonotype was observed once. The chain employs TRBV6-2 or TRBV6-3 and TRBJ2-6; 7 positions match TRBD1. The CDR3 covers 17 residues. V shed 5 bases and J 2 bases; nucleotides not matched to a gene: 9. Germline V gene sequence: CDR1 MNHEY, CDR2 SVGEGT. The CDR3 protein is CASSDRECGPGANVLTF. The CDR3 DNA reads as TGTGCCAGCAGTGACAGGGAGTGCGGTCCTGGGGCCAACGTCCTGACTTTC.

Points on this clonotype: A much more abundant neighbour one base away suggests this may be a read error. In DNA, the CDR3 is TGTGCCAGCAGCTTGGTAGCGGGAGCATACATTGAGCAGTTCTTC. This translates into CASSLVAGAYIEQFF. The chain couples TRBV5-5 to TRBJ2-1, with 9 bases fitting TRBD2. In germline, CDR1 is SGHKS, CDR2 YYEKEE (reference sequence). The CDR3 extends over 15 amino acids.

The CDR3 protein is CDISYSGGVGNEKFF. CDR3 nucleotides: TGTGACATCAGTTACTCTGGGGGAGTGGGTAATGAAAAGTTCTTC. V usage is TRBV6-5 and J usage is TRBJ2-1, with D perhaps assigned TRBD1 or TRBD2 (5 bases each). This CDR3 has 15 residues. Germline V gene lookup returns CDR1 MNHEY and CDR2 SVGAGI.

About this clonotype: The junction does not match germline at one end; this may be a read error. This chain connects TRBV6-2 or TRBV6-3 to TRBJ2-1, with 9 bases lining up with TRBD2. Germline CDR1 MNHEY, CDR2 SVGEGT. This CDR3 is built from 18 residues. DNA for the CDR3: TGTACCAGCAGTTACTCGACTGGACCTAGCGGGACGTACAATGGGCAGTTCTTC. Its translation: CTSSYSTGPSGTYNGQFF.

The rearrangement uses TRBV6-1 and TRBJ2-1; 9 nucleotides match TRBD2. The CDR3 has 17 amino acids. J lost 4 bases, V lost 8 bases, and 15 bases had no gene match. CDR1 and CDR2 from the germline V gene are MNHNS and SASEGT. The CDR3 DNA is TGTGCCAGCTTGCCAATAGCGGGAGCCCCCACTTACAATGAGCAGTTCTTC. Its protein is CASLPIAGAPTYNEQFF.

To note about this clonotype: Given the absence of the conserved phenylalanine or tryptophan at the CDR3 end, a read error is likely. This chain connects TRBV5-1 to TRBJ2-1, with D perhaps being TRBD1 or TRBD2 (5 bases each). V lost 5 bases and J lost 6, with 12 bases in between. The CDR3 runs 13 residues. Germline lookup yields CDR1 SGHRS and CDR2 YFSETQ. The CDR3 DNA sequence: TGCGCCAGCAGACTGGGACCCACCAATGAGCAGTTCCTC. It yields the protein CASRLGPTNEQFL.

This clonotype has at least ten counts. This chain links TRBV6-5 with TRBJ2-1; TRBD2 matches 13 bases. Germline-derived CDR1 and CDR2 are MNHEY and SVGAGI. The CDR3 has 14 amino acids. V shed 6 bases and J 9 bases; nucleotides not matched to a gene: 5. CDR3 bases: TGTGCCAGCAGGGGGACTAGCGGGATGGGTGAGCAGTTCTTC. Protein: CASRGTSGMGEQFF.

This chain connects TRBV6-2 or TRBV6-3 to TRBJ2-1; no reliable D call. Trimming stripped 0 bases from V and 6 bases from J, with 3 bases between. CDR1 is MNHEY and CDR2 is SVGEGT in the germline V gene. The CDR3 totals 12 residues. This CDR3 is CASSYSTNEQFF. The DNA of the CDR3 is TGTGCCAGCAGTTACTCGACCAATGAGCAGTTCTTC.

Turning to this clonotype: The CDR3 carries no conserved terminal phenylalanine or tryptophan, so it likely arises from a read error. J is TRBJ2-7 and V is TRBV28; 9 nucleotides match TRBD2. Germline V gives CDR1 MDHEN, CDR2 SYDVKM. This CDR3 comprises 17 residues. With V trimmed by 7 bases and J by 3 bases, 16 bases remained unmatched. CDR3 region: CASIGGGLAWGIYEQYS. The CDR3 nucleotides read TGTGCCAGCATTGGGGGTGGACTAGCGTGGGGAATCTACGAGCAGTACTCC.

In its sample, this clonotype was seen a few times. A much larger clone lies one base from this, so it may be a read error. The V and J genes are TRBV29-1 and TRBJ2-5; TRBD1 or TRBD2 may be the D gene (7 bases each). This CDR3 region has 13 residues. The germline CDR1 and CDR2 sequences are SQVTM and ANQGSEA. The chain's CDR3 is CVIGRGLSETQYF. The DNA for the CDR3 is TGCGTCATAGGGAGGGGGCTATCAGAGACCCAGTACTTC.

This clonotype came up a few times. The chain couples TRBV5-1 to TRBJ2-3; TRBD2 agrees at 8 bases. The J segment lost 5 bases and the V segment lost 4 bases, leaving 12 bases of the junction unmatched. Per germline, CDR1 SGHRS and CDR2 YFSETQ. The CDR3 totals 16 residues. The CDR3 region has the DNA TGCGCCAGCAGCCAGACTACCGGGAGGGCCAGAGATACGCAGTATTTT. The encoded protein is CASSQTTGRARDTQYF.

This chain uses TRBV13 with TRBJ2-1, with D possibly matching TRBD2 (6 bases). Germline V gives CDR1 PRHDT, CDR2 FYEKMQ (reference sequence). This CDR3 spans 15 amino acids. V was pared by 3 bases and J by 11 bases, with 20 bases between. CDR3 DNA sequence: TGTGCCAGCAGCTTGGGAGGTAACTTCGACTATAAGCAGTTCTTC. It codes for CASSLGGNFDYKQFF.

With respect to this clonotype: The junction departs from germline at one end; a sequencing error may be responsible. The chain uses TRBV6-5 and TRBJ2-1; D remains ambiguous. Germline-derived CDR1 and CDR2 are MNHEY and SVGAGI. There are 14 residues in the CDR3. The CDR3 nucleotides are TGCGCCAGCAGTTTGGACCCCCCCCCTTATGAGCAGTTCTTC. It specifies CASSLDPPPYEQFF.